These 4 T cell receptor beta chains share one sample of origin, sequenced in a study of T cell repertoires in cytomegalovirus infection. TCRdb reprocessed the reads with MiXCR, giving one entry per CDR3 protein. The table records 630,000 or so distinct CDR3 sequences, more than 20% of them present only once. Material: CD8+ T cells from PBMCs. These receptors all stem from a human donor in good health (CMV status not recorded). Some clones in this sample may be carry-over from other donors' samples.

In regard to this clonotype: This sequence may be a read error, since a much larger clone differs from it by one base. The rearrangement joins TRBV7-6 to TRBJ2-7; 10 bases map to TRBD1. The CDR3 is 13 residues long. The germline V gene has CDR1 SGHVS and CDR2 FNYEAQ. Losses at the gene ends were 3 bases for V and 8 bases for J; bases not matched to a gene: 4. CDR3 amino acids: CASSLGQGRQQYV. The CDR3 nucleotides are TGTGCCAGCAGCTTGGGACAGGGGCGCCAGCAGTACGTC.

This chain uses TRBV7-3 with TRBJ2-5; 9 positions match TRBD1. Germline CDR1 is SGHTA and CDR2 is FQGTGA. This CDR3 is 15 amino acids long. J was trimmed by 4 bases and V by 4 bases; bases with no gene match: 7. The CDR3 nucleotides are TGTGCCAGCAGCTCGACAGGGGGGAGAGGAGAGACCCAGTACTTC. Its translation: CASSSTGGRGETQYF.

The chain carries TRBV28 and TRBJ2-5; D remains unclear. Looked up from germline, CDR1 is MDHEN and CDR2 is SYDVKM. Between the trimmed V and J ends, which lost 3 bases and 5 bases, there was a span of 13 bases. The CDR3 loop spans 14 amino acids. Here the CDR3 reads CASSFPEKAETQYF. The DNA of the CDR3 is TGTGCCAGCAGTTTCCCCGAAAAAGCCGAGACCCAGTACTTC. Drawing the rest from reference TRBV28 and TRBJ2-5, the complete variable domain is DVKVTQSSRYLVKRTGEKVFLECVQDMDHENMFWYRQDPGLGLRLIYFSYDVKMKEKGDIPEGYSVSREKKERFSLILESASTNQTSMYLCASSFPEKAETQYFGPGTRLLVL.

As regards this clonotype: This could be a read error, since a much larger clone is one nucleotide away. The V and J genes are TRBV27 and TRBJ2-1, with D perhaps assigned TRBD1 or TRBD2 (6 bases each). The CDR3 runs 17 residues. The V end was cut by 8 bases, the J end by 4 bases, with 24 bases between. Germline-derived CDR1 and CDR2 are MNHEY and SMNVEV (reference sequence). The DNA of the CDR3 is TGTGCCAGCGGTATCCCTTTAGGGGGGTCTAAGTACAATGAGCAGTTCTTC. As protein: CASGIPLGGSKYNEQFF.